A selection of T cell receptor beta chains follows, all from one sample in a study of blood T cell repertoires in COVID-19. Repertoires were generated with immunoSEQ multiplex PCR, while TCRdb's copy carries only in-frame clones and drops some. The profile covers around 250,000 clones, with roughly 83% appearing a single time and about 4.5% taken by the ten largest. The sample comprised peripheral blood. The receptors derive from a man between 60 and 75 years old who had recovered from COVID-19. Both conserved end residues are part of each CDR3. The D gene is left open where the match is weak. Clone size, where shown, is once, few, many, or a class for clones that have expanded.

d_gene	v_gene	j_gene	abundance	len	CDR3aa	CDR3nt
-	TRBV19	TRBJ2-2	-	15	CASRFTGTNTGELFF	TGTGCCAGCCGCTTCACAGGTACCAACACCGGGGAGCTGTTTTTT
-	TRBV11-2	TRBJ1-5	-	14	CASSPGGGFKPQHF	TGTGCCAGCAGCCCGGGAGGGGGGTTTAAGCCCCAGCATTTT
-	TRBV5-4	TRBJ2-1	few	16	CASSHPGGGLGNEQFF	TGTGCCAGCAGCCACCCCGGAGGTGGGCTGGGCAATGAGCAGTTCTTC
TRBD2	TRBV6-5	TRBJ2-7	-	15	CASSPRKRGTYEQYF	TGTGCCAGCAGCCCAAGGAAGCGGGGGACCTACGAGCAGTACTTC
TRBD1	TRBV19	TRBJ1-5	-	16	CASSLGQGGGNQPQHF	TGTGCCAGTAGTCTAGGACAGGGGGGAGGCAATCAGCCCCAGCATTTT
-	TRBV27	TRBJ1-1	-	16	CASRNDRIKENTEAFF	TGTGCCAGCAGGAATGACAGGATCAAGGAGAACACTGAAGCTTTCTTT
TRBD1	TRBV28	TRBJ1-5	few	16	CASRAAGGAGNQPQHF	TGTGCCAGCAGGGCGGCAGGGGGCGCGGGCAATCAGCCCCAGCATTTT
-	TRBV19	TRBJ2-7	-	11	CATGSWDEQYF	TGTGCCACCGGGTCTTGGGACGAGCAGTACTTC
TRBD2	TRBV7-2	TRBJ2-3	-	15	CASSTQSGVADTQYF	TGTGCCAGCAGCACACAAAGCGGGGTCGCAGATACGCAGTATTTT
-	TRBV7-9	TRBJ1-1	-	14	CASSLTQGSTEAFF	TGTGCCAGCAGCTTAACCCAGGGTAGCACTGAAGCTTTCTTT
-	TRBV7-2	TRBJ1-5	-	17	CASSLTGGSYSNQPQHF	TGTGCCAGCAGCTTAACGGGGGGGAGTTATAGCAATCAGCCCCAGCATTTT
TRBD1	TRBV29-1	TRBJ2-5	-	13	CSATRDSKETQYF	TGCAGCGCAACCAGGGACAGCAAAGAGACCCAGTACTTC
-	TRBV11-2	TRBJ1-5	-	18	CASSPGLKQGDSNQPQHF	TGTGCCAGCAGCCCAGGGCTGAAACAGGGAGATAGCAATCAGCCCCAGCATTTT
-	TRBV11-1	TRBJ2-7	-	14	CASSLVPDSYEQYF	TGTGCCAGCAGCTTAGTGCCGGACAGCTACGAGCAGTACTTC
TRBD2	TRBV9	TRBJ2-1	-	15	CASSVVAGNINEQFF	TGTGCCAGCAGCGTAGTAGCGGGGAATATCAATGAGCAGTTCTTC
-	TRBV24-1	TRBJ2-5	once	17	CATSDSPMAGAGETQYF	TGTGCCACCAGTGATTCCCCGATGGCGGGGGCGGGGGAGACCCAGTACTTC
TRBD1	TRBV7-8	TRBJ1-2	-	14	CASTLGQGWSGYTF	TGTGCCAGCACCTTAGGACAGGGGTGGAGTGGCTACACCTTC
TRBD2	TRBV5-1	TRBJ2-1	-	13	CASSSGGSNEQFF	TGCGCCAGCAGCTCGGGAGGGAGCAATGAGCAGTTCTTC
-	TRBV18	TRBJ1-6	-	14	CASSPAGKNSPLHF	TGTGCCAGCTCACCGGCCGGGAAAAATTCACCCCTCCACTTT
-	TRBV24-1	TRBJ1-1	-	13	CATRDSLNTEAFF	TGTGCCACCAGGGACAGCTTGAACACTGAAGCTTTCTTT
-	TRBV6-4	TRBJ2-1	-	13	CASSNPGHRQQFF	TGTGCCAGCAGTAACCCGGGACACCGACAGCAGTTCTTC
TRBD1	TRBV12-5	TRBJ1-5	-	18	CASGLATLGQGFNQPQHF	TGTGCTAGTGGTTTGGCCACTTTGGGACAGGGTTTCAATCAGCCCCAGCATTTT
-	TRBV10-3	TRBJ1-1	few	13	CAIRETGNTEAFF	TGTGCCATCAGGGAGACAGGGAACACTGAAGCTTTCTTT
TRBD1	TRBV19	TRBJ1-1	-	14	CASRAQGANTEAFF	TGTGCCAGCCGAGCGCAGGGGGCGAACACTGAAGCTTTCTTT
-	TRBV13	TRBJ2-7	-	13	CASSSDDKDEQYF	TGTGCCAGCAGCTCCGACGACAAGGACGAGCAGTACTTC
TRBD1	TRBV27	TRBJ1-1	few	14	CASSPYGTDTEAFF	TGTGCCAGCAGCCCGTACGGGACAGACACTGAAGCTTTCTTT
-	TRBV3-1/TRBV3-2	TRBJ2-2	-	16	CASSSRGQYNTGELFF	TGTGCCAGCAGCTCCAGAGGACAGTATAACACCGGGGAGCTGTTTTTT
-	TRBV3-1/TRBV3-2	TRBJ2-5	-	15	CASSQDLARQETQYF	TGTGCCAGCAGCCAAGATTTAGCTCGTCAAGAGACCCAGTACTTC
-	TRBV5-8	TRBJ1-2	once	12	CASSFDNSGYTF	TGTGCCAGCAGCTTCGACAACTCTGGCTACACCTTC
TRBD2	TRBV5-3	TRBJ2-7	-	16	CARSLGLAGSSYEQYF	TGTGCCAGAAGCTTGGGACTAGCGGGGAGCTCCTACGAGCAGTACTTC
TRBD2	TRBV29-1	TRBJ2-3	once	13	CSVASGSGDTQYF	TGCAGCGTGGCCAGCGGGAGCGGGGATACGCAGTATTTT
-	TRBV9	TRBJ2-5	many	15	CASSVGQGPQETQYF	TGTGCCAGCAGCGTCGGTCAGGGGCCCCAAGAGACCCAGTACTTC
-	TRBV12-3/TRBV12-4	TRBJ2-4	-	13	CASATRGASIQYF	TGTGCCAGCGCGACCCGGGGGGCTAGCATTCAGTACTTC
-	TRBV6-5	TRBJ1-1	-	14	CASSTGGVNTEAFF	TGTGCCAGCAGCACGGGAGGGGTGAACACTGAAGCTTTCTTT
TRBD1	TRBV7-8	TRBJ1-6	-	14	CASSLGQQNSPLHF	TGTGCCAGCAGCTTGGGACAGCAGAATTCACCCCTCCACTTT
TRBD2	TRBV24-1	TRBJ2-3	once	14	CATSSSGKADTQYF	TGTGCCACCAGTTCTAGCGGGAAGGCAGATACGCAGTATTTT
TRBD2	TRBV7-9	TRBJ2-1	-	16	CASSSYRAGAYNEQFF	TGTGCCAGCAGCTCCTATAGAGCGGGAGCATACAATGAGCAGTTCTTC
TRBD1	TRBV30	TRBJ2-7	-	14	CAWRLGTGPYEQYF	TGTGCCTGGAGGCTAGGGACAGGCCCCTACGAGCAGTACTTC
-	TRBV9	TRBJ2-3	few	13	CASSVGGTDTQYF	TGTGCCAGCAGCGTAGGCGGGACAGATACGCAGTATTTT
-	TRBV30	TRBJ1-3	-	15	CACGGRGESGNTIYF	TGTGCCTGTGGGGGCAGGGGCGAATCTGGAAACACCATATATTTT
-	TRBV29-1	TRBJ1-1	few	12	CSPRRMSTEAFF	TGCAGCCCCCGTAGAATGAGCACTGAAGCTTTCTTT
TRBD2	TRBV7-9	TRBJ2-3	-	15	CASSLKRGSTDTQYF	TGTGCCAGCAGCCTGAAGCGGGGCAGCACAGATACGCAGTATTTT
-	TRBV12-3/TRBV12-4	TRBJ1-1	-	12	CASSLAFSGAFF	TGTGCCAGCAGTCTCGCCTTCTCGGGAGCTTTCTTT
-	TRBV9	TRBJ2-2	-	18	CASSPHLRGRENTGELFF	TGTGCCAGCAGCCCCCATTTGCGGGGACGCGAGAACACCGGGGAGCTGTTTTTT
-	TRBV28	TRBJ2-7	-	15	CASSFQAGFSYEQYF	TGTGCCAGCAGTTTTCAGGCGGGGTTCTCCTACGAGCAGTACTTC
-	TRBV19	TRBJ1-3	-	15	CASSTMTGTGNTIYF	TGTGCCAGTAGTACAATGACAGGAACTGGAAACACCATATATTTT
-	TRBV28	TRBJ2-7	-	15	CASSLQTGYSYEQYF	TGTGCCAGCAGTCTCCAAACAGGGTATAGCTACGAGCAGTACTTC
-	TRBV5-4	TRBJ2-7	once	13	CASSLAGTYEQYF	TGTGCCAGCAGCTTGGCCGGTACCTACGAGCAGTACTTC
-	TRBV7-9	TRBJ2-7	-	13	CASSLGQVYEQYF	TGTGCCAGCAGCTTAGGTCAGGTTTACGAGCAGTACTTC
TRBD1	TRBV2	TRBJ2-7	-	12	CASIGTGYEQYF	TGTGCCAGCATTGGGACAGGCTACGAGCAGTACTTC
-	TRBV7-2	TRBJ2-5	few	13	CASSFGGYETQYF	TGTGCCAGCAGCTTTGGGGGCTACGAGACCCAGTACTTC
TRBD1	TRBV24-1	TRBJ2-5	-	15	CATSGSGTGEETQYF	TGTGCCACCAGTGGCTCCGGGACAGGAGAAGAGACCCAGTACTTC
TRBD1	TRBV24-1	TRBJ1-2	-	16	CATSDPVRGQSYGYTF	TGTGCCACCAGTGACCCCGTGAGGGGGCAGTCCTATGGCTACACCTTC
-	TRBV7-9	TRBJ1-5	-	19	CASSPDRVPGQHSNQPQHF	TGTGCCAGCAGCCCAGATAGGGTGCCGGGACAACATAGCAATCAGCCCCAGCATTTT
TRBD2	TRBV4-1	TRBJ2-5	-	14	CASSGQGGVETQYF	TGCGCCAGCAGCGGCCAGGGAGGGGTGGAGACCCAGTACTTC
TRBD2	TRBV4-1	TRBJ2-1	-	17	CASSQDSGRTIYNEQFF	TGCGCCAGCAGCCAAGATAGCGGGAGAACTATCTACAATGAGCAGTTCTTC
-	TRBV29-1	TRBJ1-1	-	13	CSVETGGNTEAFF	TGCAGCGTTGAGACCGGCGGGAACACTGAAGCTTTCTTT